The text below deals with one T cell receptor (beta chain). Its antigen remains unknown. Recipient blood drawn about 28 days pretransplant and days 30, 100, 180 after. This specimen belongs to a study of T cell clonotyping in hematopoietic cell transplantation. General study results and limits: Higher Inverse Simpson Index values in graft donor and pretransplant recipient predicted broader posttransplant TCR diversity. Few recipient clonotypes overlapped donors; over 95% were de novo at given depth. After transplant, recipient diversity fell while pathologically expanded clonotypes grew through day 180.

Generated by immunoSEQ multiplex PCR, the TCRdb table keeps only in-frame clones and is missing some. The sample holds about 12,000 clones; approximately 67% are singletons and the top ten take roughly 14%. This TCR derives from a male patient over 55 who had an allogeneic stem cell transplant from an unrelated donor, so the T cells may come from the graft donor. Some clones in this sample may be carry-over from other donors' samples. The sequenced sample was peripheral blood mononuclear cells, obtained 180 days after allogeneic stem cell transplant.

CDR3 region: CASSATDLNTEAFF. CDR3 nucleotide sequence: TGTGCCAGCAGTGCGACAGACTTGAACACTGAAGCTTTCTTT. The rearrangement joins TRBV27 to TRBJ1-1; D is perhaps TRBD1 (5 bases). Per germline, CDR1 MNHEY and CDR2 SMNVEV (reference sequence). The CDR3 totals 14 residues. The ends were cut back, 5 bases at V and 0 bases at J, with 10 bases in the middle.